Sequencing of this T cell receptor beta chain was carried out in a study of cytomegalovirus exposure and HLA in healthy donors. In germline, CDR1 is SNHLY, CDR2 FYNNEI. V lost 2 bases, J lost 4 bases, and 14 bases lay in between. This CDR3 has 15 amino acids. The primer mix had 60 Vbeta and 13 Jbeta primers. The table came from immunoSEQ multiplex PCR; TCRdb's copy has only in-frame clones and leaves some out. The sample has about 120,000 clones; over 60% are singletons. Whole-study results and caveats: Accurate prediction of HLA-A and HLA-B alleles (for most subjects) was reportedly achieved from TCR beta sequences. Trimming of TCR beta V- and J-genes showed a link, identified in a later analysis, to a missense DCLRE1C variant. The authors assumed roughly uniform sequencing depth across donors for presence/absence analyses.

Concerning this clone itself: As yet, its antigen is unknown.

This sequence originates from a woman in her forties in good health and CMV-seropositive. The V and J genes are TRBV2 and TRBJ2-5, with D possibly TRBD2 on 6 matching bases. Sequenced material: PBMCs. Written as DNA, the CDR3 is TGTGCCAGCAGTGAATTGGAGGGCCGCGCAGAGACCCAGTACTTC. The encoded protein is CASSELEGRAETQYF. Combining the CDR3 with reference TRBV2 and TRBJ2-5 gives the whole variable domain EPEVTQTPSHQVTQMGQEVILRCVPISNHLYFYWYRQILGQKVEFLVSFYNNEISEKSEIFDDQFSVERPDGSNFTLKIRSTKLEDSAMYFCASSELEGRAETQYFGPGTRLLVL.